This TCR beta chain was sequenced during a study of T cell responses to AZD1222 COVID-19 vaccine. Findings and limits, study-wide: Reports indicate that nearly half of spike-specific TCRs are directed at unmutated variant regions.

Of note for this clone: Its target is not known.

Clones were read by immunoSEQ multiplex PCR, and TCRdb kept only the in-frame ones, dropping some. The sample holds 92,000 or so clones; roughly 90% are singletons and the top ten take about a quarter. The CDR3 covers 14 residues. The V gene's germline CDR1 is MDHEN and CDR2 SYDVKM. V dropped 3 bases and J dropped 6 bases, with 12 bases sitting between them. This chain uses TRBV28 with TRBJ1-5, with D perhaps matching TRBD1 (5 bases). This receptor was taken from an adult in good health. This material consisted of peripheral blood, taken on day 0 of AZD1222 vaccination. In DNA, the CDR3 is TGTGCCAGCAGTTTTCCGAACGGGGGTCAGCCCCAGCATTTT. It codes for CASSFPNGGQPQHF.